The 24 T cell receptor beta chains in this list originate from one sample, sequenced in a study of cytomegalovirus exposure and HLA in healthy donors. TCRdb keeps only in-frame clones here, not all; method: immunoSEQ multiplex PCR. The sample yields 150,000 to 200,000 clones, about nine tenths seen once. The sequencing input was PBMCs. These receptors all come from a man aged 18 to 30 in good health and CMV-seropositive.

This clone was counted once. The chain is built from TRBV19 and TRBJ2-3; 14 positions match TRBD2. There are 16 residues in the CDR3. J was trimmed by 3 bases and V by 4 bases; bases with no gene match: 3. CDR1 LNHDA and CDR2 SQIVND come from the germline V gene (reference sequence). The CDR3 coding sequence is TGTGCCAGTAGTAAGGGACTAGCGGGGGCTACAGATACGCAGTATTTT. This encodes CASSKGLAGATDTQYF. The entire variable domain, with the rest obtained from reference TRBV19 and TRBJ2-3, is as follows: DGGITQSPKYLFRKEGQNVTLSCEQNLNHDAMYWYRQDPGQGLRLIYYSQIVNDFQKGDIAEGYSVSREKKESFPLTVTSAQKNPTAFYLCASSKGLAGATDTQYFGPGTRLTVL.

This chain links TRBV7-2 with TRBJ2-7; 7 bases agree with TRBD2. CDR3 size: 13 residues. V lost 1 base and J lost 4; bases outside the gene matches: 1. Germline V CDR1 and CDR2: SGHTA, FQGNSA. CDR3 region: CASSLEGGYEQYF. DNA for the CDR3: TGTGCCAGCAGCTTAGAGGGAGGGTACGAGCAGTACTTC.

V usage is TRBV10-1 and J usage is TRBJ2-1, with TRBD2 matching 12 bases. Trimming removed 6 bases from V and 7 bases from J; junction bases left unmatched: 7. The length of the CDR3 is 15 residues. CDR1 is WNHNN and CDR2 is SYGVQD in the germline V gene (reference sequence). The chain's CDR3 is CASSPTSGRLNEQFF. CDR3 coding DNA: TGCGCCAGCAGCCCGACTAGCGGGAGATTAAATGAGCAGTTCTTC.

J is TRBJ2-1 and V is TRBV5-1; 8 nucleotides agree with TRBD2. The ends lost 0 bases at V and 13 bases at J; junction bases unmatched: 6. The CDR3 sequence is 13 residues long. Looked up from germline, CDR1 is SGHRS and CDR2 is YFSETQ. CDR3 loop: CASSLEGSGKQFF. The DNA of the CDR3 is TGCGCCAGCAGCTTGGAAGGTAGCGGGAAACAGTTCTTC.

The V gene is TRBV27, the J gene TRBJ1-1, with no clear D. The germline V gene has CDR1 MNHEY and CDR2 SMNVEV (reference sequence). Trimming took off 4 bases at V and 4 bases at J, with 10 bases between the two ends. The CDR3 spans 13 residues. The CDR3 spells CASSSQARTEAFF. DNA for the CDR3: TGTGCCAGCAGTTCGCAGGCCCGCACTGAAGCTTTCTTT.

The genes are TRBV9 and TRBJ1-4, with TRBD1 matching over 8 bases. Germline-derived CDR1 and CDR2 are SGDLS and YYNGEE. V shed 3 bases, J shed 5 bases, and the junction held 6 bases outside the gene matches. The CDR3 totals 15 residues. CDR3 protein: CASSADRVYNEKLFF. Written as DNA, the CDR3 is TGTGCCAGCAGCGCGGACAGGGTCTACAATGAAAAACTGTTTTTT.

V gene TRBV30 combines with J gene TRBJ2-3; 10 bases line up with TRBD2. V was clipped by 2 bases and J by 4 bases; unmatched bases: 21. The CDR3 length is 20 residues. Germline CDR1 is GTSNPN and CDR2 is SVGIG (reference sequence). The CDR3 DNA sequence: TGTGCCTGGAGTTCTCAGACTCAAAGAGCTAGCGGGAGACAAGCAGATACGCAGTATTTT. Residues: CAWSSQTQRASGRQADTQYF.

This chain uses TRBV27 with TRBJ2-7; TRBD2 agrees at 11 bases. The CDR3 covers 14 residues. Germline trimming cut 5 bases from V and 2 bases from J; bases unmatched to any gene: 2. The V gene's germline CDR1 is MNHEY and CDR2 SMNVEV (reference sequence). The chain's CDR3 is CASSDSGRAYEQYF. The CDR3 region has the DNA TGTGCCAGCAGTGATAGCGGGAGGGCCTACGAGCAGTACTTC.

As for this clone: The same CDR3 is also encoded by other DNA sequences in this sample. The chain uses TRBV9 and TRBJ2-7, with 10 bases matching TRBD1. V gave up 2 bases and J gave up 2 bases; unmatched junction bases: 1. Germline V gene data show CDR1 as SGDLS and CDR2 as YYNGEE. CDR3 length: 14 amino acids. The CDR3 spells CASSVGTGAYEQYF. The CDR3 bases are TGTGCCAGCAGCGTCGGGACAGGGGCCTACGAGCAGTACTTC.

The gene calls are TRBV29-1 and TRBJ2-5; 9 nucleotides align to TRBD1. CDR1 is SQVTM, CDR2 ANQGSEA, per germline. Trimming at V came to 8 bases and at J to 3 bases, leaving 13 bases not matched to a gene. CDR3 length equals 15 residues. The CDR3 DNA reads TGCAGCTCAAAACCCGGGACAGGGTATGAAGAGACCCAGTACTTC. The encoded protein is CSSKPGTGYEETQYF.

The chain employs TRBV6-1 and TRBJ1-2, with unresolved D. Germline assignment: CDR1 MNHNS and CDR2 SASEGT. V dropped 3 bases and J dropped 3 bases, with 8 bases sitting between them. The CDR3 has 13 residues. The CDR3 DNA reads as TGTGCCAGCAGTGACCAGTTCGACTATGGCTACACCTTC. Amino acids: CASSDQFDYGYTF.

In its sample, this clone was seen a few times. V and J are TRBV5-1 and TRBJ2-7; 13 positions match TRBD2. Germline trimming cut 4 bases from V and 2 bases from J; bases unmatched to any gene: 3. The germline V gene has CDR1 SGHRS and CDR2 YFSETQ. CDR3 size: 15 residues. The CDR3: CASSVGTSGTYEQYF. The CDR3 coding sequence is TGCGCCAGCAGCGTCGGGACTAGCGGGACCTACGAGCAGTACTTC.

This clone was observed a few times. The rearrangement links TRBV4-1 to TRBJ2-7; TRBD1 might be the D (5 bases). The V end lost 0 bases, the J end lost 1 base, and 13 bases lay between the germline ends. CDR1 and CDR2 from the germline V gene are MGHRA and YSYEKL. CDR3 length: 16 residues. CDR3 amino acids: CASSQEAGLGSYEQYF. CDR3 sequence (DNA): TGCGCCAGCAGCCAAGAGGCAGGGCTAGGATCCTACGAGCAGTACTTC.

This sequence joins TRBV7-8 and TRBJ2-7, with 8 nucleotides matching TRBD1. The germline CDR1 and CDR2 sequences are SGHVS and FQNEAQ. Unmatched junction bases numbered 9, after V lost 6 bases and J lost 5 bases. CDR3 size: 14 residues. The CDR3 reads CASRFRTGSHEQYF. CDR3 DNA: TGTGCCAGCAGATTTAGGACAGGGAGCCACGAGCAGTACTTC.

The chain uses TRBV28 and TRBJ2-5, with TRBD1 identical over 7 bases. The CDR3 is made up of 15 amino acids. V was clipped by 4 bases and J by 2 bases; unmatched bases: 7. Germline V CDR1 and CDR2: MDHEN, SYDVKM. CDR3 bases: TGTGCCAGCAGTTCCCGGGACAGAAATCAAGAGACCCAGTACTTC. Encoded protein: CASSSRDRNQETQYF.

The J gene is TRBJ2-7, the V gene TRBV5-1; 8 positions agree with TRBD1. Trimming cost V 3 bases and J 1 base; bases outside gene matches: 6. The CDR3 consists of 15 residues. Germline V CDR1 and CDR2: SGHRS, YFSETQ. For the CDR3, the DNA is TGCGCCAGCAGCTATGGACAGGGAGGATCCTACGAGCAGTACTTC. Protein sequence: CASSYGQGGSYEQYF.

J is TRBJ2-7 and V is TRBV7-8; a possible D gene is TRBD1 (5 bases). CDR3 length: 12 residues. Germline lookup yields CDR1 SGHVS and CDR2 FQNEAQ. V lost 5 bases, J lost 7 bases, and 12 bases lay in between. The DNA for the CDR3 is TGTGCCAGCAGCGAAGGGGTAGGGGAGCAGTACTTC. Translating it yields CASSEGVGEQYF.

The rearrangement links TRBV5-1 to TRBJ1-3, with D perhaps matching TRBD1 (6 bases). CDR3 length equals 14 residues. V shed 4 bases and J shed 4 bases, with 12 bases lying between them. Germline V gene data show CDR1 as SGHRS and CDR2 as YFSETQ. The CDR3 loop reads CASSEGHDGNTIYF. The CDR3 nucleotides read TGCGCCAGCAGCGAGGGACACGACGGAAACACCATATATTTT.

The V and J genes are TRBV5-3 and TRBJ2-1, with TRBD2 matching over 10 bases. TRBV5-3 is designated an ORF whose function remains uncertain. V lost 0 bases to trimming and J lost 5 bases; unmatched junction nucleotides: 14. There are 19 residues in the CDR3. The CDR3 here is CARSLVASGSSPIDNEQFF. CDR3 nucleotide sequence: TGTGCCAGAAGCTTGGTCGCTAGCGGGAGTAGTCCGATCGACAATGAGCAGTTCTTC.

This chain joins TRBV5-1 and TRBJ2-7; 11 nucleotides align to TRBD2. V lost 6 bases and J lost 2; bases outside the gene matches: 7. This CDR3 region has 15 residues. Per the germline V gene, CDR1 is SGHRS and CDR2 is YFSETQ. The CDR3 spells CASTSTSGTTYEQYF. The CDR3 DNA is TGCGCCAGCACTTCGACTAGCGGGACAACCTACGAGCAGTACTTC.

The chain employs TRBV2 and TRBJ2-7; D gene unclear. The germline CDR1 and CDR2 sequences are SNHLY and FYNNEI. This CDR3 is 14 amino acids long. Trimming took off 6 bases at V and 3 bases at J, with 15 bases between the two ends. The CDR3 region is CASSRTAFNYEQYF. CDR3 sequence (DNA): TGTGCCAGCAGCAGAACCGCCTTTAACTACGAGCAGTACTTC.

A single count supports this clone. The CDR3 loop is CAIAGGSSYEQYF. The CDR3 nucleotides are TGTGCCATCGCGGGAGGGAGCTCCTACGAGCAGTACTTC. The J gene is TRBJ2-7, the V gene TRBV28, with 9 bases aligning to TRBD2. The CDR3 is 13 amino acids. Unmatched junction bases numbered 4, after V lost 10 bases and J lost 0 bases. Germline CDR1 reads MDHEN; CDR2 reads SYDVKM.

V is TRBV7-9 and J is TRBJ2-7, with a possible D match to TRBD1 (5 bases). CDR3 length: 14 residues. Germline V lookup: CDR1 SEHNR, CDR2 FQNEAQ (reference sequence). V was cut by 4 bases and J by 2 bases, with 12 bases left in between. The CDR3 loop is CASSYSGFAYEQYF. For the CDR3, the DNA is TGTGCCAGCAGCTATTCAGGGTTCGCCTACGAGCAGTACTTC.

The V gene is TRBV21-1, the J gene TRBJ2-3; the table's D gene call, TRBD1, was not cross checked with the DNA. TRBV21-1 is designated a pseudogene. The CDR3 covers 14 residues. The CDR3 DNA sequence: TGTGCCAGCAGGGGACAGAAATTCACAGATACGCAGTATTTT. Its translation is CASRGQKFTDTQYF.